This T cell receptor (beta chain) is drawn from a study of blood T cell repertoires in COVID-19. How the authors handled the data: Amplification with reference gene primers provided the estimates of nucleated cell counts. Sequenced by immunoSEQ multiplex PCR; TCRdb stores in-frame clones only, minus some. V, J and clone size reflect that table, while D and trimming were determined from the DNA. This table has 200,000 to 250,000 clones, around 85% appearing once. Germline values: CDR1 SQVTM, CDR2 ANQGSEA. The CDR3 consists of 14 residues. The junction had 5 bases not matched to a gene; V was cut back by 5 bases and J by 2 bases. Only one count was recorded for this clone.

This clonotype originated in a woman in her fifties or sixties with acute COVID-19. This chain joins TRBV29-1 and TRBJ2-2, with TRBD1 identical over 7 bases. Sequenced sample: PBMCs or T cells enriched from blood (not recorded which). The CDR3 sequence is CSVLNRGNTGELFF. In DNA form, the CDR3 reads TGCAGCGTTCTTAACAGGGGAAACACCGGGGAGCTGTTTTTT.